Below, 10 T cell receptor beta chains from the same sample are listed, as sequenced in a study of blood T cell repertoires in COVID-19. This table comes from immunoSEQ multiplex PCR, and its TCRdb copy is limited to in-frame clones, with some not included. The sample lists roughly 220,000 clones, around 80% seen once, with about 20% in the top ten. Sequences were obtained from peripheral blood. Receptors were obtained from a man aged 30 to 39 with active or convalescent COVID-19.

In this sample, this clone turned up once. The chain combines TRBV6-2 or TRBV6-3 with TRBJ2-1; the match to TRBD2 covers 12 bases. The CDR3 consists of 14 residues. CDR1 is MNHEY, CDR2 SVGEGT, per germline. J was trimmed by 9 bases and V by 6 bases; bases with no gene match: 6. The CDR3 is CASSLAGGPVEQFF. CDR3 coding DNA: TGTGCCAGCAGCCTAGCGGGGGGGCCGGTTGAGCAGTTCTTC.

This clone was picked up one time. V gene TRBV5-6 combines with J gene TRBJ1-5; unclear D gene. This CDR3 comprises 13 residues. CDR1 and CDR2 (germline): SGHDT, YYEEEE. Trimming stripped 1 base from V and 3 bases from J, with 5 bases between. The CDR3 nucleotides read TGTGCCAGCAGCTTGCATCCCAATCAGCCCCAGCATTTT. Translating it yields CASSLHPNQPQHF.

The rearrangement joins TRBV19 to TRBJ2-4; 7 bases agree with TRBD1. The CDR3 extends over 11 amino acids. V was pared by 6 bases and J by 7 bases, with 0 bases of the junction left unmatched. Per the germline V gene, CDR1 is LNHDA and CDR2 is SQIVND (reference sequence). The CDR3 DNA follows: TGTGCCAGTAGGACAGGGAACATTCAGTACTTC. The encoded protein is CASRTGNIQYF.

The V gene is TRBV6-5, the J gene TRBJ2-5, with 12 nucleotides matching TRBD1. The CDR3 runs 16 residues. V lost 0 bases, J lost 5 bases, and 4 bases stayed unmatched. CDR1 and CDR2 from the germline V gene are MNHEY and SVGAGI. DNA for the CDR3: TGTGCCAGCAGTTACTCTGGGACAGGGGGCATGGAGACCCAGTACTTC. As protein: CASSYSGTGGMETQYF.

This CDR3 is CASSPTTTLGGGDSLDTF. CDR3 bases: TGTGCCAGCTCACCAACCACTACGCTGGGAGGCGGAGATTCGCTGGACACCTTC. V usage is TRBV18 and J usage is TRBJ1-2; D unclear. The CDR3 runs 18 residues. CDR1 is KGHSH and CDR2 is LQKENI in the germline V gene. V gave up 2 bases and J gave up 12 bases, with 31 bases separating them.

V gene TRBV4-1 combines with J gene TRBJ1-2, with 7 bases that match TRBD1. This CDR3 is built from 17 residues. Germline V gene sequence: CDR1 MGHRA, CDR2 YSYEKL. V was clipped by 3 bases and J by 1 base; unmatched bases: 11. The CDR3 loop reads CASSQGERGPDNYGYTF. Here the CDR3 DNA reads TGCGCCAGCAGCCAGGGGGAAAGGGGGCCAGATAACTATGGCTACACCTTC.

This clone was picked up a small number of times. The chain joins TRBV7-2 to TRBJ1-2; 10 positions match TRBD1. Trimming at V came to 4 bases and at J to 3 bases, leaving 2 bases not matched to a gene. Germline assignment: CDR1 SGHTA and CDR2 FQGNSA. The CDR3 consists of 14 residues. The CDR3 DNA reads TGTGCCAGCAGCTCCGGGACAGGGGACTATGGCTACACCTTC. This gives the protein CASSSGTGDYGYTF.

The chain has TRBV2 and TRBJ1-1, with D possibly being TRBD1 (6 bases). The CDR3 spans 14 residues. Per germline, CDR1 SNHLY and CDR2 FYNNEI. The germline V and J ends were trimmed by 10 bases and 2 bases, with 17 bases remaining between them. The CDR3 region has the DNA TGTGCCACCTCCAACGGGACACTAAACACTGAAGCTTTCTTT. It is translated as CATSNGTLNTEAFF.

The genes are TRBV7-8 and TRBJ1-2; 8 bases fit TRBD1. Germline CDR1 is SGHVS and CDR2 is FQNEAQ. The CDR3 has 15 residues. J gave up 3 bases and V 5 bases, and 8 bases lay outside the gene matches. The DNA for the CDR3 is TGTGCCAGCAGCACCCGGACAGGGAGGGACTATGGCTACACCTTC. It is translated as CASSTRTGRDYGYTF.

This chain connects TRBV30 to TRBJ1-6; 8 nucleotides agree with TRBD1. Trimming took 1 base from V and 10 from J; bases not matched to a gene: 9. Germline V gene data show CDR1 as GTSNPN and CDR2 as SVGIG (reference sequence). This CDR3 contains 15 residues. The CDR3 here is CAWSGDRGGGSPLHF. As DNA, the CDR3 is TGTGCCTGGAGTGGAGACAGGGGCGGTGGATCACCCCTCCACTTT.